The text below deals with one T cell receptor (beta chain). The antigen is not known. Time point of the sample: pretreatment peripheral blood. The data were taken from a study of PD-L1 blockade in urothelial cancer. Study-wide points: Pretreatment clonality of the blood TCR repertoire below the median was predictive of superior survival.

V dropped 5 bases and J dropped 0 bases, with 11 bases sitting between them. Looked up from germline, CDR1 is MNHEY and CDR2 is SMNVEV (reference sequence). The CDR3 spans 15 residues. Profiling relied on immunoSEQ multiplex PCR, and the TCRdb table lists in-frame clones only, not all of them. This table holds over 35,000 clones, about 82% found once. The source is a man older than 75 with urothelial cancer. Sequencing was performed on PBMCs, taken around atezolizumab (anti-PD-L1) treatment. This sequence joins TRBV27 and TRBJ2-4; TRBD2 might be the D (5 bases). CDR3 in amino acids: CASSPGGTAKNIQYF. The CDR3 DNA reads TGTGCCAGCAGTCCCGGAGGCACAGCCAAAAACATTCAGTACTTC.